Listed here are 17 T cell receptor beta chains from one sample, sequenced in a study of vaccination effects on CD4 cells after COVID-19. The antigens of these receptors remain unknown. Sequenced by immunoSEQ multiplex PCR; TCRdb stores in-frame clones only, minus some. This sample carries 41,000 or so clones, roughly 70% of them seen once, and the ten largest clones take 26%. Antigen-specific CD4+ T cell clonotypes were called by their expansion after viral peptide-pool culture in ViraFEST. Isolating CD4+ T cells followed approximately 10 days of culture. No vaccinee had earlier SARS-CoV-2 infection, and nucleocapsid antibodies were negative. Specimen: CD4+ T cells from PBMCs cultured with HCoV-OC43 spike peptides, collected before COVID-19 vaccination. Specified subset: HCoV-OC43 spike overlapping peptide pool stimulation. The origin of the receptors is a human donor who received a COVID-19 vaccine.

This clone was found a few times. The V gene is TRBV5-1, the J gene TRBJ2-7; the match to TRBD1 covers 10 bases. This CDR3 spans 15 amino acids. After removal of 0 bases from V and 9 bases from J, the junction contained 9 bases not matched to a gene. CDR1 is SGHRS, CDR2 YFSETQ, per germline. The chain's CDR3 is CASSLGQGAGRRQYF. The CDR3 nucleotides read TGCGCCAGCAGCTTGGGACAGGGGGCCGGACGTAGGCAGTACTTC.

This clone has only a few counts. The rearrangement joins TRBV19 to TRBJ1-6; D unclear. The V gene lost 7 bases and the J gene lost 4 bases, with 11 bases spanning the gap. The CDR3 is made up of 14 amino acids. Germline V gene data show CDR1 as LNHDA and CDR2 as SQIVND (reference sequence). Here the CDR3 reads CASTLPGYNSPLHF. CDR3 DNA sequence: TGTGCCAGTACTCTTCCAGGATATAATTCACCCCTCCACTTT.

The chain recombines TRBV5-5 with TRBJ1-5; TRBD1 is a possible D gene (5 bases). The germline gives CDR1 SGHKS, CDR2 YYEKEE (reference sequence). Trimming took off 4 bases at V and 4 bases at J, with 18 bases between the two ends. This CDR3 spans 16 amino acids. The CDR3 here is CASSPGRGGFNQPQHF. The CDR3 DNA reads TGTGCCAGCAGCCCCGGTCGGGGGGGTTTTAATCAGCCCCAGCATTTT.

The DNA of the CDR3 is TGTGCCAGCAGTTTCTGGAGGGACGAGCAGTACTTC. Translation: CASSFWRDEQYF. The V and J genes are TRBV28 and TRBJ2-7, with a tentative D call TRBD2 (6 bases). The V end was cut by 3 bases, the J end by 5 bases, with 8 bases between. The germline CDR1 and CDR2 sequences are MDHEN and SYDVKM. This CDR3 is 12 amino acids long.

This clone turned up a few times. This chain's CDR3 is CASSLASTLSYEQYF. For the CDR3, the DNA is TGTGCCAGCAGCTTGGCTAGCACTCTTTCCTACGAGCAGTACTTC. The chain links TRBV7-2 to TRBJ2-7; TRBD2 is a possible D gene (5 bases). This CDR3 spans 15 amino acids. Germline V gene data show CDR1 as SGHTA and CDR2 as FQGNSA. Trimming removed 3 bases from V and 1 base from J, with 13 bases in between. The full variable domain, with the rest looked up from reference TRBV7-2 and TRBJ2-7, is GAGVSQSPSNKVTEKGKDVELRCDPISGHTALYWYRQSLGQGLEFLIYFQGNSAPDKSGLPSDRFSAERTGGSVSTLTIQRTQQEDSAVYLCASSLASTLSYEQYFGPGTRLTVT.

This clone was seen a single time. The DNA of the CDR3 is TGTGCCAGCTCACCAGGACAGGGAAACGAGCAGTACTTC. It is translated as CASSPGQGNEQYF. The V gene is TRBV18, the J gene TRBJ2-7; 8 nucleotides match TRBD1. CDR3 length: 13 residues. V lost 2 bases to trimming and J lost 5 bases; unmatched junction nucleotides: 2. Germline lookup yields CDR1 KGHSH and CDR2 LQKENI.

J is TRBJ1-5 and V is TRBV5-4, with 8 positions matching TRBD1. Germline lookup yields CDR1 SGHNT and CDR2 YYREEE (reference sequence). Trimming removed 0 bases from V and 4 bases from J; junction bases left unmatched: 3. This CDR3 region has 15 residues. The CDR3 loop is CASSLAGQVNQPQHF. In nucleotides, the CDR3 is TGTGCCAGCAGCTTGGCGGGACAGGTGAATCAGCCCCAGCATTTT.

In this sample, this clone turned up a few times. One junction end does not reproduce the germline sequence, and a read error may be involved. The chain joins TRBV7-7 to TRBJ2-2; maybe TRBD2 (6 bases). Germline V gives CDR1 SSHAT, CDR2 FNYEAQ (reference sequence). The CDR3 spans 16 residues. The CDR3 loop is CASSLGPAGGTGELFF. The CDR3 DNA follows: TGTGCTAGCAGCTTAGGGCCAGCGGGTGGGACCGGGGAGCTGTTTTTT.

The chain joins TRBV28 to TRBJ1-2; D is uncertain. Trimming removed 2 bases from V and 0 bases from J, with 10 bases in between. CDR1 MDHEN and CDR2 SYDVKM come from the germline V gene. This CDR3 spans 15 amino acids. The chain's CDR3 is CASSLDRRANYGYTF. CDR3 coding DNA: TGTGCCAGCAGTTTAGACCGGAGAGCTAACTATGGCTACACCTTC.

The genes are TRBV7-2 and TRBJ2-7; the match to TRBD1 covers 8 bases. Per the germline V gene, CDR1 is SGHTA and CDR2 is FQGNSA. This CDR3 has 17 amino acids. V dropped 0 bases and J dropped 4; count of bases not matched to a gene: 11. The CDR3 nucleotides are TGTGCCAGCAGCTTAGCTGCCGCGGGTCAGGGGGCGTACGAGCAGTACTTC. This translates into CASSLAAAGQGAYEQYF.

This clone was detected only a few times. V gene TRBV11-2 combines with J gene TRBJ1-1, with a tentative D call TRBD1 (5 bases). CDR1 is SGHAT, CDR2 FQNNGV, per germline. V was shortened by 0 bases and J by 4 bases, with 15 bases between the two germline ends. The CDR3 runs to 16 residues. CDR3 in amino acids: CASSLEGGGFRTEAFF. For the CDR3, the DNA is TGTGCCAGCAGCTTAGAGGGCGGGGGTTTCCGCACTGAAGCTTTCTTT.

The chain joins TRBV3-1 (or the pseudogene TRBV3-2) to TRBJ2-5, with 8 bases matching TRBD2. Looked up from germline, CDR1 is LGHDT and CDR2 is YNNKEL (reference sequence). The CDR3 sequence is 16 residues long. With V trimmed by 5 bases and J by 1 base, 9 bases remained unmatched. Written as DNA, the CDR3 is TGTGCCAGCAGCTTAGAGCGGGGGCTCGCCCAAGAGACCCAGTACTTC. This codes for CASSLERGLAQETQYF.

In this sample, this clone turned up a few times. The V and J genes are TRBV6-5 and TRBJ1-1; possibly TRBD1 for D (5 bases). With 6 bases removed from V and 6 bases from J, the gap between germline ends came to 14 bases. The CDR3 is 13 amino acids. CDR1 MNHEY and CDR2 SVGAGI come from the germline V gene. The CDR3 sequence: CASSLGRGAEAFF. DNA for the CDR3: TGTGCCAGCAGCCTCGGTCGGGGGGCTGAAGCTTTCTTT.

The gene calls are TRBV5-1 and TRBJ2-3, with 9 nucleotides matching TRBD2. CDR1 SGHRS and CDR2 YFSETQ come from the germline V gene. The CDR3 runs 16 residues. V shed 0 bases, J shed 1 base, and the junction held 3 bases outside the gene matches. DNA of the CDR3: TGCGCCAGCAGCTTGGTAGTAGCGGGGGGCACAGATACGCAGTATTTT. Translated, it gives CASSLVVAGGTDTQYF.

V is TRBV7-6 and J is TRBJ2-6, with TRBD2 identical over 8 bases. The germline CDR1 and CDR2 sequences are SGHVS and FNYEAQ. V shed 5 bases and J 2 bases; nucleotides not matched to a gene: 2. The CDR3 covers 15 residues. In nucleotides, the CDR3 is TGTGCCAGCAGCCGTAGCGGGACTGGGGCCAACGTCCTGACTTTC. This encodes CASSRSGTGANVLTF.

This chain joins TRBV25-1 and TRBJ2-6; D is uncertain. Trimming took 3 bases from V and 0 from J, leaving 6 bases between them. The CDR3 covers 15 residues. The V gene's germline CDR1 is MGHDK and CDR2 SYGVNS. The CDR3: CASSDPSSGANVLTF. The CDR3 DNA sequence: TGTGCCAGCAGTGACCCGAGCTCTGGGGCCAACGTCCTGACTTTC.

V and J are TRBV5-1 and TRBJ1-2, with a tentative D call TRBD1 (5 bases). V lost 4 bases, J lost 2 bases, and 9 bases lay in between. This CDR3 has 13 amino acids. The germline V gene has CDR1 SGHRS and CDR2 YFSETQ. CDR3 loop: CASSLKGNYGYTF. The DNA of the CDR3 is TGCGCCAGCAGCCTGAAGGGGAACTATGGCTACACCTTC.